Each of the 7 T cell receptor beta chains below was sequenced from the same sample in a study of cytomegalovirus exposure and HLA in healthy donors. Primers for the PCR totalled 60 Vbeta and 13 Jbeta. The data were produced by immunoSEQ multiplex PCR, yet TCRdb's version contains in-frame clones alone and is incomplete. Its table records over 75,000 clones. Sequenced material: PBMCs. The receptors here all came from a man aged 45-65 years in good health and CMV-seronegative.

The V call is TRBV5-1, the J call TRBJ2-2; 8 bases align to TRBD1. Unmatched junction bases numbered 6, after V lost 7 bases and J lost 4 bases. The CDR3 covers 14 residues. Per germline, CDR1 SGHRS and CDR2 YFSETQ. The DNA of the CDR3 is TGCGCCAGCCAGACAGGGGCGACCACCGGGGAGCTGTTTTTT. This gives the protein CASQTGATTGELFF. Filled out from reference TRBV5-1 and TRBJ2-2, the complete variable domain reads KAGVTQTPRYLIKTRGQQVTLSCSPISGHRSVSWYQQTPGQGLQFLFEYFSETQRNKGNFPGRFSGRQFSNSRSEMNVSTLELGDSALYLCASQTGATTGELFFGEGSRLTVL.

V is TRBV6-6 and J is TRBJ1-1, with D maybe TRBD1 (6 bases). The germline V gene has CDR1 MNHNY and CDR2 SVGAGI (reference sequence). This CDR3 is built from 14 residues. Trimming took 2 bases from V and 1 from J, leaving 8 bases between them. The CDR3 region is CASSYETGNTEAFF. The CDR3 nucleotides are TGTGCCAGCAGTTACGAGACAGGGAACACTGAAGCTTTCTTT.

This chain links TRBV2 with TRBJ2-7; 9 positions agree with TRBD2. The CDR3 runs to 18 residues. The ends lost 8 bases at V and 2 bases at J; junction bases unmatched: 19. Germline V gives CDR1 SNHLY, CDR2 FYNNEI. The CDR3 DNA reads TGTGCCAGCCTTGTTTCTTTTTTACTAGCGGGCCTTACCTACGAGCAGTACTTC. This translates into CASLVSFLLAGLTYEQYF.

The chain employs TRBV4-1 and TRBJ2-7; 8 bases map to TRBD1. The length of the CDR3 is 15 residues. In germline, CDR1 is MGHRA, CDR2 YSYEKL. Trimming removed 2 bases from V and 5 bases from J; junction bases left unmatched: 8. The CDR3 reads CASSQPPDRVHEQYF. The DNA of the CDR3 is TGCGCCAGCAGCCAACCCCCGGACAGGGTTCACGAGCAGTACTTC.

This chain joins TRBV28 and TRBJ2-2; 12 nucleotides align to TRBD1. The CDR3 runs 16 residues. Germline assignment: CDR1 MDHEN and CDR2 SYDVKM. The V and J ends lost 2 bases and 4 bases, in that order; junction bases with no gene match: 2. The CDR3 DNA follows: TGTGCCAGCAGTTTAGGGACAGGGGGCGCCACCGGGGAGCTGTTTTTT. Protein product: CASSLGTGGATGELFF.

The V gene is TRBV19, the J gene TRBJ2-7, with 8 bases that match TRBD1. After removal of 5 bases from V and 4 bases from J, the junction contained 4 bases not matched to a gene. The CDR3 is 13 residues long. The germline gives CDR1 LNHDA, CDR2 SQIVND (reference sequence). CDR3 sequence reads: CASSSRTGYEQYF. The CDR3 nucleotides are TGTGCCAGTAGTTCCCGGACAGGGTACGAGCAGTACTTC.

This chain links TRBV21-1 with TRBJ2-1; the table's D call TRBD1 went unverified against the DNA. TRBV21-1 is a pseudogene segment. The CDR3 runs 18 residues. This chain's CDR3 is CASSKEATANSSYNEQFF. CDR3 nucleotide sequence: TGTGCCAGCAGCAAAGAGGCAACAGCCAATAGCTCCTACAATGAGCAGTTCTTC.